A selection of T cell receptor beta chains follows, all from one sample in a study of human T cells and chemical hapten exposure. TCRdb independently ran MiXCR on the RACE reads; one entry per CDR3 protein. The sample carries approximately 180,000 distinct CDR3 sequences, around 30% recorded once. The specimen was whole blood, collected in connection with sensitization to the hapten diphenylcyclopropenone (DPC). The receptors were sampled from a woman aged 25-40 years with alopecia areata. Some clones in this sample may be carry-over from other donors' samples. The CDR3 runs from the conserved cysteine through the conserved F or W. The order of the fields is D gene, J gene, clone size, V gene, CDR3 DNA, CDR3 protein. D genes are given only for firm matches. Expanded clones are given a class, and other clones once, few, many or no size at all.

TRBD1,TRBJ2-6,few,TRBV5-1,TGCGCCAGCAGCTGGACAGGGGCAGGGGCCAACGTCCTGACTTTC,CASSWTGAGANVLTF
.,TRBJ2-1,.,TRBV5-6,TGTGCCAGCATGTCGGACTTTAGCTCCTACAATGAGCAGTTCTTC,CASMSDFSSYNEQFF
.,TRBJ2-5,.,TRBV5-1,TGCGCCAGCAGCTTGGCCGCCAAGTACCAAGAGACCCAGTACTTC,CASSLAAKYQETQYF
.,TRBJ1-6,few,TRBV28,TGTGCCAGCAGTTTTGCAGGGAGCTCCTATAATTCACCCCTCCACTTT,CASSFAGSSYNSPLHF
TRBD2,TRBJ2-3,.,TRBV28,TGTGCCAGCAGTTTTCGGCTAGCGGGGCAACGCGGGCAGTATTTT,CASSFRLAGQRGQYF
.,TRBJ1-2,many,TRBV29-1,TGCAGCGTTGAGGACGGAGCTAACTATGGCTACACCTTC,CSVEDGANYGYTF
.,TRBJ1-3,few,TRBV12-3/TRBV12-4,TGTGCCAGCAGTCTTTACTCCTCTGGAAACACCATATATTTT,CASSLYSSGNTIYF
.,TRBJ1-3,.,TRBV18,TGTGCCAGCTCACCACCGCAGTCGAGGCCTGGAAACACCATATATTTT,CASSPPQSRPGNTIYF
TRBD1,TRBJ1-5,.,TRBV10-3,TGTGCCATCAGTGAGGGACAGGGGACGAATCAGCCCCAGCATTTT,CAISEGQGTNQPQHF
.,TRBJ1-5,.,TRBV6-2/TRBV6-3,TGTGCCAGCAGTCGGGTCAATCAGCCCCAGCATTTT,CASSRVNQPQHF
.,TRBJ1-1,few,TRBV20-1,TGCAGTGCCACCTTAGGGGTCGGCACTGAAGCTTTCTTT,CSATLGVGTEAFF
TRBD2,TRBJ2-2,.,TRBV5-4,TGTGCCAGCAGCCAACCCAGCGGGGGTGTGACCGGGGAGCTGTTTTTT,CASSQPSGGVTGELFF
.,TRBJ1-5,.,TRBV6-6,TGTGCCAGCGGTGACAATCAGCCCCAGCATTTT,CASGDNQPQHF
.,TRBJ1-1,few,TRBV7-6,TGTGCCAGCAGCTTAGGGCAGGGTATGAACACTGAAGCTTTCTTT,CASSLGQGMNTEAFF
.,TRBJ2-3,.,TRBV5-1,TGCGCCAGCAGCCCCGGGACGAATTACTACACAGATACGCAGTATTTT,CASSPGTNYYTDTQYF
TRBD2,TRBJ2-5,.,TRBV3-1,TGTGCCAGCAGCCAAGGACTAGCGGGAGGAACCCAGTACTTC,CASSQGLAGGTQYF
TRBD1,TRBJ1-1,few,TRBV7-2,TGTGCCAGCAGCTCAGGGGGCAGGGGATCAGAAGCTTTCTTT,CASSSGGRGSEAFF
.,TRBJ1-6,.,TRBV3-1,TGTGCCAGCAGCCACAGGGCCTGGGATTCACCCCTCCACTTT,CASSHRAWDSPLHF
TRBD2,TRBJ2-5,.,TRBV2,TGTGCCAGCAGTGGTCAGCGGGGGGGCGGCGAGACCCAGTACTTC,CASSGQRGGGETQYF
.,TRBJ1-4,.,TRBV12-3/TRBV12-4,TGTGCCAGCCAGGGGCAGGTTGGTGAAAAACTGTTTTTT,CASQGQVGEKLFF
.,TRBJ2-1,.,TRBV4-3,TGCGCCAGCAGCCAGGGTCAGGTGAAAAGCTCCTACAATGAGCAGTTCTTC,CASSQGQVKSSYNEQFF
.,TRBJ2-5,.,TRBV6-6,TGTGCCAGCAGTTATTCCAAACAGGGTCGGGGGGCACAAGAGACCCAGTACTTC,CASSYSKQGRGAQETQYF
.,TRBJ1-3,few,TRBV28,TGTGCCAGCAGTTTACCAGGCGCAAGCTCTGGAAACACCATATATTTT,CASSLPGASSGNTIYF
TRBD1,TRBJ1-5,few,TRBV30,TGTGCCTGGAGTGGACAGGGGGCGCGCAATCAGCCCCAGCATTTT,CAWSGQGARNQPQHF
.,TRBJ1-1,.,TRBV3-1,TGTGCCAGCAGCCAGAGAGAGAACACTGAAGCTTTCTTT,CASSQRENTEAFF
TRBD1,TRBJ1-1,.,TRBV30,TGTGCCTGGATAGGGGGCCCCAGACTTTTGAACACTGAAGCTTTCTTT,CAWIGGPRLLNTEAFF
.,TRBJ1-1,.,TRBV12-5,TGTGCTAGTGGGTCAGAAGGGAACACTGAAGCTTTCTTT,CASGSEGNTEAFF
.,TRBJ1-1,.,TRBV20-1,TGCAGTGCTGGCCGACTGAACACTGAAGCTTTCTTT,CSAGRLNTEAFF
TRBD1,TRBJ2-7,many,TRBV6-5,TGTGCCAGCAGAAGACAGGGATCCTCCTACGAGCAGTACTTC,CASRRQGSSYEQYF
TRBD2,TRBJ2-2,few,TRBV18,TGTGCCAGCTCACCGGCTAGCGGAGAGAACACCGGGGAGCTGTTTTTT,CASSPASGENTGELFF
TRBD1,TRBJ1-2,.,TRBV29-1,TGCAGCGTTATAGGACAGGGGCTAGGCGGCTACACCTTC,CSVIGQGLGGYTF
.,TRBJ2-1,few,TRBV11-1,TGTGCCAGCAGCTTAGCGGTCAGGGGAACCTACAATGAGCAGTTCTTC,CASSLAVRGTYNEQFF
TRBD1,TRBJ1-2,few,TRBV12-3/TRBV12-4,TGTGCCAGCAGTTCAACGACAGGGAGTCGTGGCTACACCTTC,CASSSTTGSRGYTF
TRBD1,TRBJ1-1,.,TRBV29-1,TGCAGCGTTCCAATCCCACAGGGGGGTAGGACTGAAGCTTTCTTT,CSVPIPQGGRTEAFF
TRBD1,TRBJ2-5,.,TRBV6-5,TGTGCCAGCAGTTACTCGGGCACAGGGGGCCGAGAGACCCAGTACTTC,CASSYSGTGGRETQYF
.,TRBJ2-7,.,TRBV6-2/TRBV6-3,TGTGCCAGCAGTTATTCGGGAGCCCGTTACGAGCAGTACTTC,CASSYSGARYEQYF
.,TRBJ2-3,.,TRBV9,TGTGCCAGCAGTCAGGGTTTGGGCTCAGATACGCAGTATTTT,CASSQGLGSDTQYF
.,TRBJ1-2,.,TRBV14,TGTGCCAGCAGCCAGATTGAGGGCTCGCTCGACTATGGCTACACCTTC,CASSQIEGSLDYGYTF
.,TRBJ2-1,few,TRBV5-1,TGCGCCAGCAGCTTGAGGCAGAATTCCTACAATGAGCAGTTCTTC,CASSLRQNSYNEQFF
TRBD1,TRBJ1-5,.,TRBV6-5,TGTGCCAGCAGTTTCACAGGGGATTACAATCAGCCCCAGCATTTT,CASSFTGDYNQPQHF
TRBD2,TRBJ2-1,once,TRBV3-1,TGTGCCAGCAGTCCGACTAGCGGGAGCGTCAATGAGCAGTTCTTC,CASSPTSGSVNEQFF
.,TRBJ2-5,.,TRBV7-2,TGTGCCAGCAGCCCTACTTGGGGGGCCTTGGAGACCCAGTACTTC,CASSPTWGALETQYF
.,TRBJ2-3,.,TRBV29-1,TGCAGCGGCGGCCTCTCGGATACGCAGTATTTT,CSGGLSDTQYF
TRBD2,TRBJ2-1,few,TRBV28,TGTGCCAGCACCCCAGCGGGGGCCTCCTACAATGAGCAGTTCTTC,CASTPAGASYNEQFF
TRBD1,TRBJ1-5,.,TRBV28,TGTGCCAGCAGGGGGCAGGGGGGCAATCAGCCCCAGCATTTT,CASRGQGGNQPQHF
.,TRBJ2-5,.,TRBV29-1,TGCAGCGTTGGTCAGGGACAGACCCAGTACTTC,CSVGQGQTQYF
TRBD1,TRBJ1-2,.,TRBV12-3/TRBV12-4,TGTGCCAGCAGAGGGACAGGAGATAACTATGGCTACACCTTC,CASRGTGDNYGYTF
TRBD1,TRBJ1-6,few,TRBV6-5,TGTGCCAGCACCGGGACAGGGGGGACACCCCTCCACTTT,CASTGTGGTPLHF
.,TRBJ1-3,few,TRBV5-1,TGCGCCAGCAGCTTGCTTTCACAGGACTCTGGAAACACCATATATTTT,CASSLLSQDSGNTIYF
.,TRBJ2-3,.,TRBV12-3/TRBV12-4,TGTGCCAGCAGTTTCAGAAGGGGCCTGACAGATACGCAGTATTTT,CASSFRRGLTDTQYF
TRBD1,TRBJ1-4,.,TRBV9,TGTGCCAGCAGCGTCCTAACAGGGGCGGGTGAAAAACTGTTTTTT,CASSVLTGAGEKLFF
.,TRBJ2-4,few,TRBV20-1,TGCAGTGCTAGCCCAAACATTCAGTACTTC,CSASPNIQYF
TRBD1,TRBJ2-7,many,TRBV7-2,TGTGCCAGCAGCTTAGTAGGGACAGGGTCCTACGAGCAGTACTTC,CASSLVGTGSYEQYF
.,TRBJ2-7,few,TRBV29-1,TGCAGCGTTCCGGGTGACCTTCGCGAGCAGTACTTC,CSVPGDLREQYF
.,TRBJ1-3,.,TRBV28,TGTGCCAGCAGATATTCCCTTCCGGGCTCTGGAAACACCATATATTTT,CASRYSLPGSGNTIYF
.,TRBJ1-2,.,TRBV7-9,TGTGCCAGCAGCTCCAGGGGATTTTGGTATGGCTACACCTTC,CASSSRGFWYGYTF
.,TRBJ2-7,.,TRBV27,TGTGCCAGCAGTTTATCCGGCCCCTACGAGCAGTACTTC,CASSLSGPYEQYF
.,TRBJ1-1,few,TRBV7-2,TGTGCCAGCAGCATATACAGGGAGGACACTGAAGCTTTCTTT,CASSIYREDTEAFF
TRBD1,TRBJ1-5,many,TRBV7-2,TGTGCCAGCAGTTTCGGACAGGGGAGCAATCAGCCCCAGCATTTT,CASSFGQGSNQPQHF
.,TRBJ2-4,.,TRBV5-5,TGTGCCAGCAGCTCGGACCGGGTGGTCGACATTCAGTACTTC,CASSSDRVVDIQYF